This T cell receptor (beta chain) derives from a study of cytomegalovirus exposure and HLA in healthy donors. General observations from the study: In a later analysis, a genetic analysis reported fewer productive-TCR N-insertions in an Asian-associated ancestry cluster than the cohort average. Reported findings show TCR beta sequences accurately forecast HLA-A and HLA-B alleles in most subjects.

This CDR3 spans 14 amino acids. CDR1 and CDR2 (germline): SNHLY, FYNNEI. The V gene end was trimmed by 5 bases and the J gene end by 7 bases; junction bases not matched to a gene: 5. Samples came from healthy bone marrow donors. Notes on this clone: Antigen specificity is unknown.

Primers: 60 Vbeta forward and 13 Jbeta reverse. Clones were read by immunoSEQ multiplex PCR, and TCRdb kept only the in-frame ones, dropping some. The table lists 100,000 to 150,000 clones. The V and J genes are TRBV2 and TRBJ1-1; TRBD1 aligns across 12 bases. This sequence was found in a man aged 18 to 29 in good health and CMV-seronegative. Input material: PBMCs. CDR3 sequence (DNA): TGTGCCAGCAGTCCTGGGACAGGGGGCTTTGAAGCTTTCTTT. Its protein is CASSPGTGGFEAFF.